This passage covers 24 T cell receptor beta chains from one sample sequenced in a study of T-cell memory formation after mild COVID-19. A single record per CDR3 protein comes from TCRdb applying MiXCR to the 5' RACE reads. The sample contains about 100,000 distinct CDR3 sequences, roughly 19% of which appear only once. The sequenced sample was PBMCs or a T cell subset sorted from them (not recorded which). Receptors originate from a man between 18 and 29 years old who had mild COVID-19 (a few samples of this study predate the infection). Cell type and time point are not known.

This clonotype was recorded once. The CDR3 region has the DNA TGCAGTGCCCTTGAGGGGGACACTGAAGCTTTCTTT. Its translation is CSALEGDTEAFF. The chain links TRBV20-1 to TRBJ1-1; TRBD1 is a possible D gene (6 bases). Per the germline V gene, CDR1 is DFQATT and CDR2 is SNEGSKA (reference sequence). CDR3 length equals 12 residues. V lost 6 bases and J lost 3, with 11 bases in between.

The sample holds a few counts of this clonotype. The chain recombines TRBV20-1 with TRBJ2-2; the match to TRBD2 covers 8 bases. Germline CDR1 reads DFQATT; CDR2 reads SNEGSKA (reference sequence). The trim removed 2 bases at V and 6 bases at J, leaving 14 bases unmatched. The CDR3 has 17 residues. This CDR3 is CSARHARGGGSAGELFF. The CDR3 DNA reads TGCAGTGCTAGACACGCCCGGGGGGGCGGGTCGGCCGGGGAGCTGTTTTTT.

This chain uses TRBV4-1 with TRBJ1-2; D gene uncertain. CDR3 length equals 14 residues. Trimming took 3 bases from V and 0 from J, leaving 8 bases between them. Germline CDR1 is MGHRA and CDR2 is YSYEKL. DNA for the CDR3: TGCGCCAGCAGCCAGATAGGGCCTAACTATGGCTACACCTTC. Translated, it gives CASSQIGPNYGYTF.

This clonotype occurred a few times. The chain links TRBV10-3 to TRBJ2-1, with TRBD2 matching over 9 bases. Germline V gives CDR1 ENHRY, CDR2 SYGVKD. The CDR3 length is 15 residues. Losses at the gene ends were 10 bases for V and 5 bases for J; bases not matched to a gene: 12. The chain's CDR3 is CATGPLAGNNNEQFF. In nucleotides, the CDR3 is TGTGCCACCGGCCCGCTAGCGGGGAACAACAATGAGCAGTTCTTC.

The table lists this clonotype with a few counts. The chain couples TRBV7-2 to TRBJ1-2; D is uncertain. The CDR3 loop spans 16 amino acids. With 1 base removed from V and 5 bases from J, the gap between germline ends came to 17 bases. Germline-derived CDR1 and CDR2 are SGHTA and FQGNSA. The CDR3 nucleotides read TGTGCCAGCAGCTTAGATCAGCAGGCCGTTTTTTATGGCTACACCTTC. Protein product: CASSLDQQAVFYGYTF.

In its sample, this clonotype was seen once. V and J are TRBV15 and TRBJ1-2; no clear D. Between the trimmed V and J ends, which lost 0 bases and 6 bases, there was a span of 8 bases. In germline, CDR1 is LNHNV, CDR2 YYDKDF (reference sequence). The CDR3 has 13 amino acids. The CDR3 DNA reads as TGTGCCACCAGCAGAGAAACGGTCAATGGCTACACCTTC. Residues: CATSRETVNGYTF. Full variable domain (rest looked up from reference TRBV15 and TRBJ1-2): DAMVIQNPRYQVTQFGKPVTLSCSQTLNHNVMYWYQQKSSQAPKLLFHYYDKDFNNEADTPDNFQSRRPNTSFCFLDIRSPGLGDTAMYLCATSRETVNGYTFGSGTRLTVV.

There are many counts of this clonotype. The rearrangement uses TRBV29-1 and TRBJ2-2; no clear D. Germline-derived CDR1 and CDR2 are SQVTM and ANQGSEA. The CDR3 is 14 residues long. V dropped 3 bases and J dropped 1 base, with 9 bases sitting between them. The CDR3, as DNA: TGCAGCGTTGAGAAACAGTTGAACACCGGGGAGCTGTTTTTT. Its protein product is CSVEKQLNTGELFF.

This clonotype was counted at least ten times. The rearrangement uses TRBV5-1 and TRBJ2-5; D may be TRBD2 (7 bases). The V gene's germline CDR1 is SGHRS and CDR2 YFSETQ. The CDR3 is 16 amino acids. The V end was cut by 0 bases, the J end by 1 base, with 13 bases between. The CDR3 reads CASSLAGGGGQETQYF. CDR3 DNA: TGCGCCAGCAGCTTGGCCGGCGGGGGCGGCCAAGAGACCCAGTACTTC.

This clonotype was seen a handful of times. The rearrangement links TRBV7-2 to TRBJ1-1, with TRBD1 matching over 7 bases. The CDR3 spans 13 residues. V gave up 4 bases and J gave up 4 bases; unmatched junction bases: 3. Germline V gene sequence: CDR1 SGHTA, CDR2 FQGNSA. Here the CDR3 reads CASSSRQGTEAFF. CDR3 nucleotide sequence: TGTGCCAGCAGCTCTCGACAGGGCACTGAAGCTTTCTTT.

The chain recombines TRBV25-1 with TRBJ1-1; TRBD1 agrees at 7 bases. The CDR3 runs to 13 residues. Germline CDR1 is MGHDK and CDR2 is SYGVNS. The V gene end was trimmed by 5 bases and the J gene end by 5 bases; junction bases not matched to a gene: 5. The CDR3 is CASSKGQRTEAFF. The CDR3 bases are TGTGCCAGCAGTAAGGGACAGAGGACTGAAGCTTTCTTT.

The chain uses TRBV7-9 and TRBJ2-3; possible D gene TRBD1, 6 bases. This CDR3 contains 12 residues. Trimming pared 5 bases from V and 13 bases from J, leaving 16 bases between. Germline CDR1 and CDR2: SEHNR and FQNEAQ (reference sequence). For the CDR3, the DNA is TGTGCCAGCAGCCACCCTGTGGGGGCGGAGTATTTT. This translates into CASSHPVGAEYF.

This clonotype was observed a handful of times. The chain uses TRBV5-1 and TRBJ2-2, with unresolved D. The CDR3 is 14 residues long. In germline, CDR1 is SGHRS, CDR2 YFSETQ. The V end was cut by 0 bases, the J end by 0 bases, with 3 bases between. The CDR3 DNA is TGCGCCAGCAGCTTGGTGACGAACACCGGGGAGCTGTTTTTT. Its protein product is CASSLVTNTGELFF. Looking up the rest from reference TRBV5-1 and TRBJ2-2 gives the full variable domain: KAGVTQTPRYLIKTRGQQVTLSCSPISGHRSVSWYQQTPGQGLQFLFEYFSETQRNKGNFPGRFSGRQFSNSRSEMNVSTLELGDSALYLCASSLVTNTGELFFGEGSRLTVL.

This rearrangement joins TRBV5-1 to TRBJ2-5; D is possibly TRBD1 or TRBD2 (7 bases each). Germline assignment: CDR1 SGHRS and CDR2 YFSETQ. The CDR3 is 16 residues long. V lost 4 bases to trimming and J lost 2 bases, with 18 bases between them. CDR3 nucleotides: TGCGCCAGCAGCGCCCGGGCAGCGGGACAGCAAGAGACCCAGTACTTC. This gives the protein CASSARAAGQQETQYF.

The chain employs TRBV7-8 and TRBJ2-1; 11 bases fit TRBD1. Germline loops: CDR1 SGHVS, CDR2 FQNEAQ. The CDR3 consists of 14 residues. After removal of 1 base from V and 9 bases from J, the junction contained 2 bases not matched to a gene. Written as DNA, the CDR3 is TGTGCCAGCAGCTTAGTGGACAGGGGGCTTGAGCAGTTCTTC. Residues: CASSLVDRGLEQFF.

The chain recombines TRBV10-3 with TRBJ1-3; D call uncertain. The CDR3 length is 17 residues. Germline-derived CDR1 and CDR2 are ENHRY and SYGVKD. The V and J ends lost 10 bases and 1 base respectively, with 23 bases between them. In DNA form, the CDR3 reads TGTGCCAGGAGGAAACGGGAGGGAGAAGGTTCTGGAAACACCATATATTTT. Its protein is CARRKREGEGSGNTIYF.

There are a few counts of this clonotype. The rearrangement links TRBV5-1 to TRBJ2-3; D possibly matches TRBD1 or TRBD2 (5 bases each). Germline-derived CDR1 and CDR2 are SGHRS and YFSETQ. The V gene lost 2 bases and the J gene lost 3 bases, with 13 bases spanning the gap. This CDR3 has 15 residues. The CDR3 spells CASSFGTFDTDTQYF. CDR3 bases: TGCGCCAGCAGCTTCGGGACGTTCGATACAGATACGCAGTATTTT. Full variable domain (remainder filled in from reference TRBV5-1 and TRBJ2-3): KAGVTQTPRYLIKTRGQQVTLSCSPISGHRSVSWYQQTPGQGLQFLFEYFSETQRNKGNFPGRFSGRQFSNSRSEMNVSTLELGDSALYLCASSFGTFDTDTQYFGPGTRLTVL.

V and J are TRBV7-9 and TRBJ2-3; 7 bases map to TRBD1. The germline V gene encodes CDR1 SEHNR and CDR2 FQNEAQ (reference sequence). The CDR3 sequence is 12 residues long. Trimming removed 6 bases from V and 10 bases from J; junction bases left unmatched: 7. DNA of the CDR3: TGTGCCAGCAGACCTGACAGGGCGTCGCAGTATTTT. It specifies CASRPDRASQYF.

The V gene is TRBV12-3 or TRBV12-4, the J gene TRBJ2-4; D tentatively fits TRBD1 or TRBD2 (5 bases each). This CDR3 is built from 15 residues. Trimming pared 6 bases from V and 5 bases from J, leaving 17 bases between. CDR3 DNA sequence: TGTGCCAGCAGCGATCAGGGACGTGCGGAAAACATTCAGTACTTC. Translation gives CASSDQGRAENIQYF.

This clonotype was counted only a few times. The chain couples TRBV7-2 to TRBJ2-4, with D possibly matching TRBD1 (5 bases). The CDR3 runs 14 residues. Trimming stripped 0 bases from V and 8 bases from J, with 11 bases between. In germline, CDR1 is SGHTA, CDR2 FQGNSA. CDR3 DNA: TGTGCCAGCAGCTTAGCTTCAGGGAATCACATTCAGTACTTC. Amino acid sequence: CASSLASGNHIQYF.

This chain connects TRBV20-1 to TRBJ1-6, with D maybe TRBD1 (6 bases). Germline V gene sequence: CDR1 DFQATT, CDR2 SNEGSKA (reference sequence). Trimming pared 6 bases from V and 10 bases from J, leaving 13 bases between. The CDR3 consists of 12 residues. The CDR3 reads CSAPLRGSPLHF. The CDR3 nucleotides read TGCAGTGCCCCACTCAGGGGCTCACCCCTCCACTTT.

The chain is built from TRBV7-3 and TRBJ2-3; TRBD2 matches 7 bases. Per germline, CDR1 SGHTA and CDR2 FQGTGA. The CDR3 length is 13 residues. After removal of 6 bases from V and 1 base from J, the junction contained 1 base not matched to a gene. CDR3 DNA sequence: TGTGCCAGCAGGAGCGGGGGCACAGATACGCAGTATTTT. Its translation is CASRSGGTDTQYF.

This clonotype was observed a handful of times. The chain couples TRBV7-2 to TRBJ2-3, with no clear D. CDR1 is SGHTA and CDR2 is FQGNSA in the germline V gene. V dropped 3 bases and J dropped 9 bases, with 10 bases sitting between them. This CDR3 contains 12 residues. The CDR3 loop reads CASSFPGPTQYF. The CDR3 DNA is TGTGCCAGCAGCTTCCCCGGGCCGACGCAGTATTTT.

This clonotype was picked up a small number of times. The CDR3 region is CASSLSAAGKETQYF. The CDR3 nucleotides read TGTGCCAGCAGTTTATCGGCGGCTGGGAAAGAGACCCAGTACTTC. J is TRBJ2-5 and V is TRBV28; D remains ambiguous. V was trimmed by 1 base and J by 3 bases, leaving 12 bases between them. CDR1 is MDHEN and CDR2 is SYDVKM in the germline V gene. The CDR3 runs 15 residues.

This sequence joins TRBV9 and TRBJ2-3; 9 bases are shared with TRBD1. The CDR3 consists of 18 residues. Germline V gene lookup returns CDR1 SGDLS and CDR2 YYNGEE. Trimming removed 0 bases from V and 3 bases from J; junction bases left unmatched: 11. The CDR3 DNA sequence: TGTGCCAGCAGCGTAGTTGGGACAGGGTCCCTCCGAACAGATACGCAGTATTTT. It encodes CASSVVGTGSLRTDTQYF.